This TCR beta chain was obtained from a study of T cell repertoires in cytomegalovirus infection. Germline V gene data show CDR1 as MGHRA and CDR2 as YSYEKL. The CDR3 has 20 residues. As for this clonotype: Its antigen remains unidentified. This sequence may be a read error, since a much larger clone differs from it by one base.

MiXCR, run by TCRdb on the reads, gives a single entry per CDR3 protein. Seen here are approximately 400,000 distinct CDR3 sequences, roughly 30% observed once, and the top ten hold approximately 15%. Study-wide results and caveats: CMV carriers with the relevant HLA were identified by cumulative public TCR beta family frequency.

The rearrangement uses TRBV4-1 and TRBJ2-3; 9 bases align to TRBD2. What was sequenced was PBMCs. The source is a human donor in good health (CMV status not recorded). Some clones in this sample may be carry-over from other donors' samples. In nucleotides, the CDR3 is TGCGCCAGCAGCCAAGGTTTTGCGGGCGGGGGGGCCTGGGGGACAGATACGAAGTATTTT. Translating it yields CASSQGFAGGGAWGTDTKYF.